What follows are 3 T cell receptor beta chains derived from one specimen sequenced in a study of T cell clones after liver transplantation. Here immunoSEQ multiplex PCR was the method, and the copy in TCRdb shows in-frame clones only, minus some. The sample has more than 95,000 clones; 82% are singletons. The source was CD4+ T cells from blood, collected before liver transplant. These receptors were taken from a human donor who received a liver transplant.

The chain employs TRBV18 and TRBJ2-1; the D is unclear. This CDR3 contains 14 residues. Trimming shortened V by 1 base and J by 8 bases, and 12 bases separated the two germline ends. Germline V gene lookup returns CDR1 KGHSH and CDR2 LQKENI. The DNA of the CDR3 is TGTGCCAGCTCACCACTTGGGTTCAAGGATGAGCAGTTCTTC. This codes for CASSPLGFKDEQFF.

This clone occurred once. The CDR3 DNA reads as TGTGCCAGCTCACGGGTACCAGGGGGCTTGAACACTGAAGCTTTCTTT. Its protein product is CASSRVPGGLNTEAFF. The chain recombines TRBV18 with TRBJ1-1, with 8 bases matching TRBD1. This CDR3 has 16 amino acids. V shed 4 bases, J shed 0 bases, and the junction held 7 bases outside the gene matches. Germline values: CDR1 KGHSH, CDR2 LQKENI.

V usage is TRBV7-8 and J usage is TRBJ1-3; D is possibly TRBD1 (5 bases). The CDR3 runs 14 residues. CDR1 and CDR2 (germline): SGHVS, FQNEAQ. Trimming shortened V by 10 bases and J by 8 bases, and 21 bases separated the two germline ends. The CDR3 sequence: CATMSDYGAHTIYF. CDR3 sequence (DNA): TGTGCCACCATGTCCGATTATGGGGCACACACCATATATTTT.